These T cell receptor beta chains were read from a single sample in a study of blood T cell repertoires in COVID-19. TCRdb keeps only in-frame clones here, not all; method: immunoSEQ multiplex PCR. The sample records a few hundred thousand clones, about 90% being singletons. Sequences were obtained from PBMCs or T cells enriched from blood (not recorded which). The receptors shown here come from a woman aged 25-40 years who had recovered from COVID-19. The CDR3 runs from the conserved cysteine through the conserved F or W. Fields, in order: D gene, J gene, clone size, V gene, CDR3 DNA, CDR3 protein. D genes are given only for firm matches. The listing skips clone size in some rows; elsewhere it reads once, few, many or a size class.

- | TRBJ1-4 | - | TRBV4-1 | TGCGCCAGCAGACCCCAAGGGGGGGGTGAAAAACTGTTTTTT | CASRPQGGGEKLFF
- | TRBJ2-6 | - | TRBV5-1 | TGCGCCAGCAGCTGGTGGAGGGGCGACTCTGGGGCCAACGTCCTGACTTTC | CASSWWRGDSGANVLTF
TRBD1 | TRBJ1-2 | - | TRBV5-1 | TGCGCCAGCAGCTCCTCAGGGGGCCAATATGGCTACACCTTC | CASSSSGGQYGYTF
- | TRBJ2-1 | many | TRBV4-1 | TGCGCCAGCAGCCGGGCTATGGGTTATGCCACTAGCTCCTACAATGAGCAGTTCTTC | CASSRAMGYATSSYNEQFF
TRBD2 | TRBJ2-1 | - | TRBV10-3 | TGTGCCATCAGTGCCGGGGAAAGCGGGAGGAATGAGCAGTTCTTC | CAISAGESGRNEQFF
TRBD2 | TRBJ2-7 | - | TRBV13 | TGTGCCAGCAGCTTAGGTCTTAGCGGGGGGGCCTACGAGCAGTACTTC | CASSLGLSGGAYEQYF
- | TRBJ1-2 | - | TRBV29-1 | TGCAGCGTTGAATGGGGGGTGGGAAGGGGCTACACCTTC | CSVEWGVGRGYTF
TRBD1 | TRBJ2-7 | - | TRBV6-5 | TGTGCCAGCAGCTCACCCGGACAGGGGAAATACGAGCAGTACTTC | CASSSPGQGKYEQYF
TRBD1 | TRBJ1-4 | - | TRBV7-9 | TGTGCCAGCAGCTTAGCGACGGGGACAGGGAGGTCTACTAATGAAAAACTGTTTTTT | CASSLATGTGRSTNEKLFF
TRBD1 | TRBJ2-7 | - | TRBV28 | TGTGCCAGCAACCCTCCGGGACAGCTGAGCTCCTACGAGCAGTACTTC | CASNPPGQLSSYEQYF
TRBD1 | TRBJ2-1 | - | TRBV7-6 | TGTGCCAGCAGCCTCACCCCCGGGACAGGGGAGAGCTCCTACAATGAGCAGTTCTTC | CASSLTPGTGESSYNEQFF
TRBD1 | TRBJ1-1 | - | TRBV5-1 | TGCGCCAGCGGGCCGGGACAGGTGAACACTGAAGCTTTCTTT | CASGPGQVNTEAFF
- | TRBJ1-1 | - | TRBV28 | TGTGCCAGCGTCGGCGGGGCTCGGGAAGCTTTCTTT | CASVGGAREAFF
TRBD2 | TRBJ2-2 | few | TRBV3-1/TRBV3-2 | TGTGCCAGCAGCAAAGGAGTAGCGGGGGGTAGAACCGGGGAGCTGTTTTTT | CASSKGVAGGRTGELFF
TRBD1 | TRBJ1-2 | - | TRBV7-8 | TGTGCCAGCAGCTTATCCGGGTCACAGGGGGCGCGTTATGGCTACACCTTC | CASSLSGSQGARYGYTF
- | TRBJ2-1 | - | TRBV23-1 | TGCGCCAGCGAAAACCGGGGCTCCTACAATGAGCAGTTCTTC | CASENRGSYNEQFF
TRBD1 | TRBJ1-1 | - | TRBV7-9 | TGTGCCAGCAGCTCCTACCTCGGGGACAGCGACACTGAAGCTTTCTTT | CASSSYLGDSDTEAFF
TRBD1 | TRBJ1-1 | - | TRBV4-1 | TGCGCCAGCAGTCCGACAGGGGAAAGGACTGAAGCTTTCTTT | CASSPTGERTEAFF
- | TRBJ2-5 | - | TRBV27 | TGTGCCAGCAGTTTATGGCCTGAAGAGACCCAGTACTTC | CASSLWPEETQYF
TRBD1 | TRBJ1-2 | - | TRBV5-6 | TGTGCCAGCAGCTTGGAAGGACAGGGAGATGGCTACACCTTC | CASSLEGQGDGYTF
TRBD2 | TRBJ2-3 | - | TRBV6-5 | TGTGCCAGCAGCCTCGGGGGGACGCAGTATTTT | CASSLGGTQYF
TRBD2 | TRBJ2-1 | - | TRBV15 | TGTGCCACTGGGACTAGCGGGTACAATGAGCAGTTCTTC | CATGTSGYNEQFF
TRBD1 | TRBJ1-2 | - | TRBV12-3/TRBV12-4 | TGTGCCAGCAGTCCCGACAGGGACCGCTACACCTTC | CASSPDRDRYTF
- | TRBJ2-3 | - | TRBV19 | TGTGCCAGTATGAGGACAGACACAGATACGCAGTATTTT | CASMRTDTDTQYF
- | TRBJ2-3 | - | TRBV5-4 | TGTGCCAGCAGCTTGGTAACTTCGGGCACAGATACGCAGTATTTT | CASSLVTSGTDTQYF
- | TRBJ1-6 | - | TRBV28 | TGTGCCAGCAGCCCAAATCCCAATTCACCCCTCCACTTT | CASSPNPNSPLHF
- | TRBJ1-1 | - | TRBV5-1 | TGCGCCAGCAGCTTGGTTGCTCCGGCTGAAGCTTTCTTT | CASSLVAPAEAFF
- | TRBJ1-1 | - | TRBV29-1 | TGCAGCGTTGCCCGGCAGGAGAACACTGAAGCTTTCTTT | CSVARQENTEAFF
TRBD1 | TRBJ1-2 | - | TRBV27 | TGTGCCAGCAGGGACAGGGGTCAGGTTGGCTACACCTTC | CASRDRGQVGYTF
TRBD2 | TRBJ2-3 | - | TRBV7-2 | TGTGCCAGCAGCGAAGGACTAGCGGGGGGTACGCAGTATTTT | CASSEGLAGGTQYF
- | TRBJ1-1 | - | TRBV30 | TGTGCCTGGATGACAGCTGAAGCTTTCTTT | CAWMTAEAFF
- | TRBJ1-3 | - | TRBV6-5 | TGTGCCAGCAGTTATTCCGACAGGCTCGGTGGAAACACCATATATTTT | CASSYSDRLGGNTIYF
TRBD2 | TRBJ2-7 | - | TRBV4-1 | TGCGCCAGCGGGCTAGCGGGAGGCGAGCAGTACTTC | CASGLAGGEQYF
TRBD2 | TRBJ2-1 | - | TRBV12-5 | TGTGCTAGTGGCAAGGGACTAGCGGGAGGAAATGAGCAGTTCTTC | CASGKGLAGGNEQFF
- | TRBJ2-1 | - | TRBV5-5 | TGTGCCAGCAGCTTAGCGGGTTGGGAGGTTGAGCAGTTCTTC | CASSLAGWEVEQFF
- | TRBJ2-2 | - | TRBV4-1 | TGCGCCAGCAGCCACAGTCGGGGGAGTGGGAACACCGGGGAGCTGTTTTTT | CASSHSRGSGNTGELFF
- | TRBJ2-7 | - | TRBV11-3 | TGTGCCAGCAGCTTAACAGGAGACCAAGGGGAGCAGTACTTC | CASSLTGDQGEQYF
- | TRBJ2-7 | once | TRBV14 | TGTGCCAGCAGCCAGGGCTTTGCCGAGCAGTACTTC | CASSQGFAEQYF
- | TRBJ2-7 | - | TRBV2 | TGTGCCAGCAGCTACCCCTGGGGGGAGGACTCCTACGAGCAGTACTTC | CASSYPWGEDSYEQYF
- | TRBJ2-3 | - | TRBV12-5 | TGTGCTAGTGGTTTTGGAGCGGGTGGGGCAGATACGCAGTATTTT | CASGFGAGGADTQYF
- | TRBJ2-3 | - | TRBV3-1/TRBV3-2 | TGTGCCAGCAGCCAAACTGTGACTGGCACAGATACGCAGTATTTT | CASSQTVTGTDTQYF
- | TRBJ2-7 | - | TRBV7-6 | TGTGCCAGCAGCTTAGGGGCCCGGAACTCCTACGAGCAGTACTTC | CASSLGARNSYEQYF
- | TRBJ2-5 | - | TRBV5-1 | TGCGCCAGCAGCCGGCTCGAGCAAGGGGCAGAGACCCAGTACTTC | CASSRLEQGAETQYF
- | TRBJ1-6 | - | TRBV9 | TGTGCCAGCAGCGTGGACAACAGCGCTGTCCTCCTCCACTTT | CASSVDNSAVLLHF
TRBD1 | TRBJ1-6 | - | TRBV5-6 | TGTGCCAGCAGCTTGGGCGGGAGAGGGACAGGGGGTTATTCACCCCTCCACTTT | CASSLGGRGTGGYSPLHF
TRBD1 | TRBJ2-1 | - | TRBV2 | TGTGCCAGCAGTGTGGGACAGGGTGTCGATGAGCAGTTCTTC | CASSVGQGVDEQFF
TRBD1 | TRBJ2-7 | - | TRBV5-1 | TGCGCCAGCAGCATGACAGGGGGTTCCTACGAGCAGTACTTC | CASSMTGGSYEQYF
- | TRBJ2-7 | few | TRBV3-1/TRBV3-2 | TGTGCCAGCAGCCAAGACGATGCAGGGCGTTCCTACGAGCAGTACTTC | CASSQDDAGRSYEQYF
TRBD2 | TRBJ2-2 | few | TRBV24-1 | TGTGCCACCAGTGATCCCAGGGGTAGCGGGAGGGAAACGAACACCGGGGAGCTGTTTTTT | CATSDPRGSGRETNTGELFF
TRBD1 | TRBJ2-2 | - | TRBV7-9 | TGTGCCAGCGGGGCGCAGGGGGCCCTGGGCACCGGGGAGCTGTTTTTT | CASGAQGALGTGELFF
TRBD1 | TRBJ2-3 | once | TRBV4-2 | TGTGCCAGCAGCCAAAGGACAGGGGGGGATACGCAGTATTTT | CASSQRTGGDTQYF
- | TRBJ2-3 | once | TRBV7-9 | TGTGCCAGCAGCTATAAGGTTCCGTTTCGGGTCACAGATACGCAGTATTTT | CASSYKVPFRVTDTQYF
TRBD2 | TRBJ2-2 | - | TRBV30 | TGTGCCGGGGAGAATCAGCGGGGGGGCCCCGGGGAGCTGTTTTTT | CAGENQRGGPGELFF